This T cell receptor (beta chain) was captured by sequencing in a study of STAT5B mutations in CD4+ large granular lymphocyte leukemia. Study findings and constraints: Top patient clones used TRBV06 genes more often: 8/27 versus 2/35 in controls.

V lost 3 bases and J lost 0; bases outside the gene matches: 6. CDR3 length: 16 residues. CDR1 and CDR2 (germline): SGHRS, YFSETQ. The survey-level immunoSEQ assay was used. In the original workflow: Lowest detectable productive clonotype frequency was 2.59 x 10-5. Here immunoSEQ multiplex PCR was the method, and the copy in TCRdb shows in-frame clones only, minus some. V and J calls and clone size are given by that table; D and trimming were obtained from the DNA. The sample has 25,000 to 35,000 clones; approximately 79% are singletons. Remarks on this clone: What it recognizes is unknown.

The receptor was derived from a human donor in good health. The rearrangement joins TRBV5-1 to TRBJ1-3, with 7 bases that match TRBD1. Sequences were obtained from CD4+ T cells from blood buffy coats. This CDR3 reads CASSYRTGLSGNTIYF. The CDR3 DNA sequence: TGCGCCAGCAGCTACCGGACAGGACTCTCTGGAAACACCATATATTTT.